This T cell receptor (beta chain) was captured by sequencing in a study of blood T cell repertoires in COVID-19. For the study at large: Nucleic acid was either cDNA or gDNA, and it came from T cells, B-cell-depleted T cells, or PBMCs.

Two negative PCRs, clearance, or symptom resolution characterized the recovered Cohort 3 donors. In the original processing: Counts of nucleated cells, estimated from reference gene primer amplification, were obtained. Clones were sequenced by immunoSEQ multiplex PCR, and TCRdb holds only the in-frame ones, with some missing. The V and J calls and the clone size are those of that table, but D and trimming were determined from the DNA. The top ten hold 8% of the sample, which has about 160,000 clones, 84% seen once. The germline CDR1 and CDR2 sequences are MNHEY and SVGAGI. V was shortened by 8 bases and J by 7 bases, with 17 bases between the two germline ends. The CDR3 has 14 amino acids.

This sequence joins TRBV6-5 and TRBJ1-4; a weak D match, TRBD1 (6 bases). This sequence originates from a woman in her fifties or sixties who had recovered from COVID-19. Sequenced: PBMCs or T cells enriched from blood (not recorded which). The CDR3 coding sequence is TGTGCCAGCTCCGGACAGTTGGGTGGTGAAAAACTGTTTTTT. This codes for CASSGQLGGEKLFF.